This T cell receptor (beta chain) is drawn from a study of beta chain features in type 1 diabetes (dated by TCRdb to about 2018). Regarding the complete study: No differences in mean age, gender distribution, total cell number or subset yield were found between patients and healthy donors. A total of roughly 100 million sorted cells were examined across all samples, and RNA yield correlated strongly with the number of cells per subset. In the study, TCRB repertoires of sorted circulating CD4+ T cell subsets from recently diagnosed type 1 diabetes patients were compared with those of matched healthy donors. Regulatory and stem cell-like memory subsets were isolated from only 8 patients and 8 healthy donors, whereas naive and central memory subsets came from all 30 or so donors. The paper as a whole reports these results and caveats: Because cDNA was sequenced instead of genomic DNA, highly expressing activated cells could be over-represented, though the groups showed no difference in activation or CD3 levels. Type 1 diabetes patients showed a moderate but significant shortening of TCRB CDR3 length in all four CD4+ subsets. The naive, central memory and regulatory TCRB repertoires appeared to resemble one another more closely among patients than among healthy donors. HLA sub-analyses involved small numbers of individuals, so any influence of HLA type on TCRB rearrangement remained unresolved. Shorter templates might be favored by PCR, yet because patient and control samples were amplified and corrected together, any such skew would affect both groups equally. Patients with type 1 diabetes made fewer insertions and deleted more nucleotides at VDJ recombination sites, implying thymic rearrangement abnormalities.

The High Capacity cDNA Reverse Transcription Kit was used to reverse transcribe all of the isolated RNA, meaning that expressed TCRB transcripts were what got sequenced. Deep immunoSEQ sequencing was performed on naive, central memory and regulatory T cell samples, with an average of approximately 3.9 million total reads per sample. Sorted cells were lysed in RLT buffer, and RNA was extracted using DNase-treated RNeasy Micro or Mini kits according to cell number. Each cell subset was processed on its own to prevent cross-contamination, while patient and healthy donor samples were processed together. The immunoSEQ multiplex PCR was used to amplify TCRB sequences from cDNA, yielding 87-bp fragments that span the CDR3 region. Sequencing of the amplicons was performed on the Illumina HiSeq platform. Per the original workflow: PCR bias was computationally corrected using synthetic template baselines, reads within Hamming distance 2 were collapsed, and singletons that could not be merged were discarded. Reads were aligned against IMGT so that V, D and J genes, CDR3 length and insertions or deletions at six rearrangement sites could be assigned. Within each subset, clonotype counts were normalized to the number of sorted cells before true diversity and Gini coefficients were calculated with the tcR R package. The overlap coefficient, calculated on TCRB nucleotide sequences, was used to quantify repertoire sharing. Out-of-frame TCRB sequences from naive cells were analyzed as a proxy for the pre-selection repertoire. Sourced from immuneACCESS, this table was stored by TCRdb with only in-frame sequences that have V and J called. A share of the clones is absent; for the studies checked, an unresolved V gene accounts for under half, and the remainder has no known explanation. Clonal size and the V and J genes are those of that table, whereas D and trimming came from the DNA. The sample records roughly 240,000 clones, approximately 25% of which are singletons. The leading ten clones occupy around 0.011% of the sample.

CDR1 and CDR2 are read off the germline V gene as SGHDT and YYEEEE. Cut back by 0 bases and 5 bases, the V and J ends lie 8 bases apart. The CDR3 spans 13 residues, from the cysteine through the phenylalanine. This entry keeps only the CDR3 DNA: 39 bases, framed from base 1. Remarks on this clone: No antigen is known for it. No qualities accompany the bases; no much larger clone lies one base away.

A single peripheral blood draw of approximately 110 mL on average was collected from each donor into heparinised tubes. A BD FACSAria II was used to sort naive, central memory, regulatory and stem cell-like memory CD4+ T cells with a panel that included CD45RO, CCR7, CD25, CD127, CD95 and CD27. All sorted populations exceeded 95% purity. Right away, PBMCs were isolated by Lymphoprep density gradient centrifugation and were stained directly, with no culture step. To minimize batch effects, samples were stained and sorted in pairs, one healthy donor with one patient per experiment. The chain is made from TRBV5-6 and TRBJ2-5, with the D segment identity uncertain. The sample was naive CD4+ T cells from blood. Per the publication, the cell subset or site label means: true naive CD4+ T cells. This receptor was obtained from a woman in her 30s with type 1 diabetes. This receptor carries the CDR3 CASSLDYQETQYF. The DNA sequence is given as TGTGCCAGCAGCTTGGACTATCAGGAGACCCAGTACTTC. Full variable domain (CDR3 extended with the reference TRBV5-6 and TRBJ2-5 proteins): DAGVTQSPTHLIKTRGQQVTLRCSPKSGHDTVSWYQQALGQGPQFIFQYYEEEERQRGNFPDRFSGHQFPNYSSELNVNALLLGDSALYLCASSLDYQETQYFGPGTRLLVL.